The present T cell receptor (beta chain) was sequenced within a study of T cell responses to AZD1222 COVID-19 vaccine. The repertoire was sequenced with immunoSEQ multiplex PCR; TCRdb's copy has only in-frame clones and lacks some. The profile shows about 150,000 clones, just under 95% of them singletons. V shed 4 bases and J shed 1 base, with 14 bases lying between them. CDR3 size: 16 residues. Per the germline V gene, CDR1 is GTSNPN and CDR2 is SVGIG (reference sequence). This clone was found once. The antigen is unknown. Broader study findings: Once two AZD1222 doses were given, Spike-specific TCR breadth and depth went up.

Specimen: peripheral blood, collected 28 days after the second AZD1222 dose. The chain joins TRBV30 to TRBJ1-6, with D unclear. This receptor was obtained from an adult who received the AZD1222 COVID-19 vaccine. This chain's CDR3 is CAWTPTAQSYNSPLHF. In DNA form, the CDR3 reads TGTGCCTGGACGCCGACGGCGCAGTCCTATAATTCACCCCTCCACTTT.